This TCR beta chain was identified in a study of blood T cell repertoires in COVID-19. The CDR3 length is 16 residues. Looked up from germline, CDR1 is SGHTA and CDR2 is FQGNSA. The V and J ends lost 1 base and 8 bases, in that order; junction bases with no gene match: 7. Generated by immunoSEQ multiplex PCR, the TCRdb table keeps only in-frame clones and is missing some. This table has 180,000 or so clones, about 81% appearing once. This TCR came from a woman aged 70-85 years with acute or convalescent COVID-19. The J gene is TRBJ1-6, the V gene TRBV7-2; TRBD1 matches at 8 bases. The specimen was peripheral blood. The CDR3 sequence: CASSLGPGQGHSPLHF. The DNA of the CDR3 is TGTGCCAGCAGCTTAGGCCCCGGACAGGGCCATTCACCCCTCCACTTT.